This TCR beta chain was identified during a study of siplizumab effects on memory and regulatory T cells. The CDR3 spans 15 residues. V trimming: 4 bases; J trimming: 0 bases; junction bases outside the gene matches: 1. Germline-derived CDR1 and CDR2 are SEHNR and FQNEAQ (reference sequence). Study-wide findings and caveats: There was no confirmation of the suppressive function of proliferating Tregs from siplizumab cultures. Naive T cells apparently outstripped memory cells in diversity and seemed major alloresponse contributors. The mapping of alloreactive clones to unstimulated subsets covered only a minor fraction of them.

In the case of this clone: The antigen remains undetermined.

For every sample, around 9.6 x 10^4 TCR templates were assayed. Libraries were prepared by immunoSEQ multiplex PCR; TCRdb keeps only in-frame clonotypes and omits some of them. The sample consists of about 94,000 clones, about 93% of them appearing once. This chain links TRBV7-9 with TRBJ1-3, with 9 bases aligning to TRBD1. The sample taken for sequencing was non-Treg CD4+ T cells sorted from blood. The TCR originated in a human donor in good health. CDR3 region: CASSSTGGSGNTIYF. Written as DNA, the CDR3 is TGTGCCAGCAGCTCGACAGGGGGCTCTGGAAACACCATATATTTT. The full variable domain, in which reference TRBV7-9 and TRBJ1-3 provide the parts outside the CDR3, is DTGVSQNPRHKITKRGQNVTFRCDPISEHNRLYWYRQTLGQGPEFLTYFQNEAQLEKSRLLSDRFSAERPKGSFSTLEIQRTEQGDSAMYLCASSSTGGSGNTIYFGEGSWLTVV.